Below are 25 T cell receptor beta chains sequenced from a single sample in a study of T cells in localized non-small cell lung cancer. TCRdb's table, derived via immunoSEQ multiplex PCR, lists solely in-frame clones and lacks some. The sample lists about 40,000 clones, 80% to 85% occurring once. This specimen was peripheral blood mononuclear cells, taken before any cancer treatment. The receptors shown here come from a male donor older than 55 with stage II lung adenocarcinoma.

This clone was detected a few times. V and J are TRBV30 and TRBJ2-7; D possibly matches TRBD1 or TRBD2 (5 bases each). This CDR3 contains 14 residues. Trimming stripped 1 base from V and 2 bases from J, with 12 bases between. The V gene's germline CDR1 is GTSNPN and CDR2 SVGIG (reference sequence). For the CDR3, the DNA is TGTGCCTGGAGTGCCGGGACCCCGACCTACGAGCAGTACTTC. Translated: CAWSAGTPTYEQYF.

The rearrangement joins TRBV11-3 to TRBJ2-2; no firm D call. The CDR3 contains 13 residues. The germline CDR1 and CDR2 sequences are SGHNT and YENEEA. Deletions cut 5 bases from V and 6 bases from J, with 10 bases between. The CDR3 spells CASSLRDPGELFF. CDR3 coding DNA: TGTGCCAGCAGCCTAAGGGATCCCGGGGAGCTGTTTTTT. Looking up the rest from reference TRBV11-3 and TRBJ2-2 gives the full variable domain: EAGVVQSPRYKIIEKKQPVAFWCNPISGHNTLYWYLQNLGQGPELLIRYENEEAVDDSQLPKDRFSAERLKGVDSTLKIQPAELGDSAVYLCASSLRDPGELFFGEGSRLTVL.

This chain's CDR3 is CSVHNGGLNYGYTF. The CDR3 DNA follows: TGCAGCGTCCACAACGGGGGGCTTAACTATGGCTACACCTTC. The rearrangement uses TRBV29-1 and TRBJ1-2, with a tentative D call TRBD1 (6 bases). The CDR3 contains 14 residues. Germline V gene sequence: CDR1 SQVTM, CDR2 ANQGSEA. The ends were cut back, 6 bases at V and 1 base at J, with 15 bases in the middle.

The chain couples TRBV11-3 to TRBJ2-7; TRBD1 aligns across 8 bases. CDR1 is SGHNT and CDR2 is YENEEA in the germline V gene. V lost 4 bases, J lost 6 bases, and 8 bases stayed unmatched. CDR3 length: 14 amino acids. Here the CDR3 reads CASSSGQGASEQYF. The CDR3 DNA reads TGTGCCAGCAGCTCAGGACAGGGAGCATCCGAGCAGTACTTC.

For the CDR3, the DNA is TGCAGCGTTGGGGACGGCTCCTACGAGCAGTACTTC. Amino acid sequence: CSVGDGSYEQYF. This sequence joins TRBV29-1 and TRBJ2-7; D possibly uses TRBD1 or TRBD2 (5 bases each). This CDR3 region has 12 residues. The V end was cut by 4 bases, the J end by 0 bases, with 7 bases between. In germline, CDR1 is SQVTM, CDR2 ANQGSEA.

This rearrangement joins TRBV14 to TRBJ2-3; maybe TRBD1 (6 bases). This CDR3 contains 17 residues. V lost 0 bases to trimming and J lost 3 bases, with 16 bases between them. Germline V gene data show CDR1 as SGHDN and CDR2 as FVKESK. The CDR3 coding sequence is TGTGCCAGCAGCCAAGAATGGGGTCGAGGGGGAACAGATACGCAGTATTTT. Translated, it gives CASSQEWGRGGTDTQYF.

This chain links TRBV19 with TRBJ1-1; D not certain. V dropped 4 bases and J dropped 0 bases, with 12 bases sitting between them. The germline V gene encodes CDR1 LNHDA and CDR2 SQIVND (reference sequence). The CDR3 contains 15 residues. This chain's CDR3 is CASSNTVLMNTEAFF. The DNA for the CDR3 is TGTGCCAGTAGTAATACAGTCCTAATGAACACTGAAGCTTTCTTT.

The V call is TRBV4-1, the J call TRBJ2-7; 8 nucleotides match TRBD1. The V and J ends lost 2 bases and 7 bases, in that order; junction bases with no gene match: 7. The length of the CDR3 is 14 residues. CDR1 is MGHRA and CDR2 is YSYEKL in the germline V gene. The CDR3: CASSQSQGAGEQYF. The CDR3 region has the DNA TGCGCCAGCAGCCAATCGCAGGGGGCTGGGGAGCAGTACTTC.

This clone has just a few counts. The chain couples TRBV19 to TRBJ1-1, with D hard to call. Germline values: CDR1 LNHDA, CDR2 SQIVND (reference sequence). Trimming took 3 bases from V and 7 from J, leaving 9 bases between them. The CDR3 has 12 amino acids. The CDR3 here is CASSIRPNEAFF. The CDR3 DNA follows: TGTGCCAGTAGTATTCGGCCTAATGAAGCTTTCTTT.

The chain combines TRBV20-1 with TRBJ1-2; D not resolved. The germline V gene has CDR1 DFQATT and CDR2 SNEGSKA (reference sequence). The CDR3 is made up of 11 amino acids. CDR3 sequence reads: CSRESLYGYTF. As DNA, the CDR3 is TGCAGCCGCGAATCCCTCTATGGCTACACCTTC.

This chain connects TRBV5-1 to TRBJ2-5; 10 nucleotides agree with TRBD1. Germline trimming cut 4 bases from V and 4 bases from J; bases unmatched to any gene: 10. Germline values: CDR1 SGHRS, CDR2 YFSETQ. This CDR3 comprises 16 residues. CDR3 sequence (DNA): TGCGCCAGCAGCCCGCGGACAGGGGGATGGGGAGAGACCCAGTACTTC. Its protein is CASSPRTGGWGETQYF.

V usage is TRBV6-1 and J usage is TRBJ1-1, with 7 bases that match TRBD1. Germline trimming cut 3 bases from V and 10 bases from J; bases unmatched to any gene: 11. The CDR3 has 14 residues. CDR1 and CDR2 (germline): MNHNS, SASEGT. The CDR3, as DNA: TGTGCCAGCAGTGACAGGGGGGGACAAAGTACAGCTTTCTTT. Translating gives CASSDRGGQSTAFF.

The V and J genes are TRBV11-3 and TRBJ1-1, with D maybe TRBD1 (5 bases). Germline V gene data show CDR1 as SGHNT and CDR2 as YENEEA. Trimming removed 7 bases from V and 3 bases from J, with 12 bases in between. The CDR3 loop spans 13 amino acids. The CDR3 DNA reads as TGTGCCAGCAACAACAGAGGGGACACTGAAGCTTTCTTT. Protein sequence: CASNNRGDTEAFF.

The genes are TRBV16 and TRBJ1-5; 8 nucleotides align to TRBD1. The length of the CDR3 is 15 residues. V gave up 4 bases and J gave up 7 bases; unmatched junction bases: 9. The germline V gene encodes CDR1 KGHSY and CDR2 FQNENV. CDR3 region: CASSRPDREGQPQHF. The CDR3 coding sequence is TGTGCCAGCAGCCGGCCGGACAGGGAGGGCCAGCCCCAGCATTTT.

This clone came up a few times. V is TRBV5-1 and J is TRBJ2-1; the match to TRBD1 covers 8 bases. The V gene end was trimmed by 2 bases and the J gene end by 8 bases; junction bases not matched to a gene: 3. CDR3 size: 13 residues. Looked up from germline, CDR1 is SGHRS and CDR2 is YFSETQ. The CDR3 DNA reads as TGCGCCAGCAGCTTACAGGGGGATGATGAGCAGTTCTTC. Translation gives CASSLQGDDEQFF. Looking up the rest from reference TRBV5-1 and TRBJ2-1 gives the full variable domain: KAGVTQTPRYLIKTRGQQVTLSCSPISGHRSVSWYQQTPGQGLQFLFEYFSETQRNKGNFPGRFSGRQFSNSRSEMNVSTLELGDSALYLCASSLQGDDEQFFGPGTRLTVL.

The chain is built from TRBV2 and TRBJ1-2; 8 positions match TRBD1. This CDR3 spans 15 amino acids. The V gene's germline CDR1 is SNHLY and CDR2 FYNNEI. Trimming removed 5 bases from V and 3 bases from J; junction bases left unmatched: 8. The CDR3: CASSPGQGYYYGYTF. DNA for the CDR3: TGTGCCAGCAGTCCAGGACAGGGATACTACTATGGCTACACCTTC. The full variable domain, rest sourced from reference TRBV2 and TRBJ1-2, is EPEVTQTPSHQVTQMGQEVILRCVPISNHLYFYWYRQILGQKVEFLVSFYNNEISEKSEIFDDQFSVERPDGSNFTLKIRSTKLEDSAMYFCASSPGQGYYYGYTFGSGTRLTVV.

This clone occurred once. This chain links TRBV7-9 with TRBJ1-1; no reliable D call. From germline, CDR1 is SEHNR and CDR2 FQNEAQ (reference sequence). V dropped 5 bases and J dropped 0 bases, with 7 bases sitting between them. The CDR3 consists of 13 residues. The CDR3 nucleotides read TGTGCCAGCAGCGCACCGATGAACACTGAAGCTTTCTTT. Translated: CASSAPMNTEAFF.

This clone was seen a single time. The chain is built from TRBV29-1 and TRBJ2-1; D may be TRBD1 or TRBD2 (6 bases each). The ends were cut back, 0 bases at V and 4 bases at J, with 16 bases in the middle. From germline, CDR1 is SQVTM and CDR2 ANQGSEA. The CDR3 sequence is 16 residues long. Here the CDR3 reads CSVEDPQGGNYNEQFF. In nucleotides, the CDR3 is TGCAGCGTTGAAGACCCCCAAGGGGGGAATTACAATGAGCAGTTCTTC.

This chain connects TRBV28 to TRBJ1-5, with 7 bases identical to TRBD1. The CDR3 sequence is 17 residues long. Germline V gives CDR1 MDHEN, CDR2 SYDVKM. V lost 6 bases, J lost 2 bases, and 13 bases stayed unmatched. The DNA for the CDR3 is TGTGCCAGCAGCCCCCCCGGACAGGTAGGGCGCAATCAGCCCCAGCATTTT. It is translated as CASSPPGQVGRNQPQHF.

V gene TRBV28 combines with J gene TRBJ1-2; no firm D call. The CDR3 consists of 15 residues. V gave up 5 bases and J gave up 0 bases, with 13 bases separating them. Germline CDR1 MDHEN, CDR2 SYDVKM. The CDR3, as DNA: TGTGCCAGCAGTCTACTAGCAGGAGCTAACTATGGCTACACCTTC. Translating it yields CASSLLAGANYGYTF.

The chain has TRBV18 and TRBJ1-3; D remains unclear. The V end was cut by 3 bases, the J end by 8 bases, with 14 bases between. The CDR3 spans 14 residues. CDR1 KGHSH and CDR2 LQKENI come from the germline V gene. The CDR3 loop is CASSPGSRGDTIYF. Here the CDR3 DNA reads TGTGCCAGCTCACCGGGGTCGCGAGGAGACACCATATATTTT.

The CDR3 sequence is CASSTDYSNQPQHF. Here the CDR3 DNA reads TGTGCCAGTAGTACTGATTATAGCAATCAGCCCCAGCATTTT. The V call is TRBV19, the J call TRBJ1-5; no reliable D call. This CDR3 comprises 14 residues. V lost 4 bases and J lost 0, with 7 bases in between. Looked up from germline, CDR1 is LNHDA and CDR2 is SQIVND (reference sequence).

This chain connects TRBV5-4 to TRBJ2-7; tentatively, D is TRBD2 (5 bases). In germline, CDR1 is SGHNT, CDR2 YYREEE (reference sequence). This CDR3 is 15 amino acids long. Trimming removed 2 bases from V and 1 base from J, with 13 bases in between. The CDR3 bases are TGTGCCAGCAGCTTCGGGGAGAACTTATCCTACGAGCAGTACTTC. It yields the protein CASSFGENLSYEQYF.

This clone was detected once. V gene TRBV11-2 combines with J gene TRBJ1-4; 8 positions match TRBD1. This CDR3 has 15 amino acids. J lost 8 bases, V lost 5 bases, and 10 bases had no gene match. Germline loops: CDR1 SGHAT, CDR2 FQNNGV. Here the CDR3 reads CASSPTGTGAEKLFF. The CDR3 coding sequence is TGTGCCAGCAGCCCTACCGGGACAGGAGCGGAAAAACTGTTTTTT. The full variable domain, in which reference TRBV11-2 and TRBJ1-4 provide the parts outside the CDR3, is EAGVAQSPRYKIIEKRQSVAFWCNPISGHATLYWYQQILGQGPKLLIQFQNNGVVDDSQLPKDRFSAERLKGVDSTLKIQPAKLEDSAVYLCASSPTGTGAEKLFFGSGTQLSVL.

This clone was counted a single time. This chain uses TRBV5-5 with TRBJ2-3, with D possibly being TRBD2 (6 bases). V shed 6 bases and J shed 2 bases, with 16 bases lying between them. Germline V gives CDR1 SGHKS, CDR2 YYEKEE (reference sequence). The CDR3 runs to 15 residues. CDR3 sequence: CASTFGGLYTDTQYF. The CDR3 DNA sequence: TGTGCCAGCACCTTCGGGGGACTCTACACAGATACGCAGTATTTT. The whole variable domain, remainder taken from reference TRBV5-5 and TRBJ2-3, is DAGVTQSPTHLIKTRGQQVTLRCSPISGHKSVSWYQQVLGQGPQFIFQYYEKEERGRGNFPDRFSARQFPNYSSELNVNALLLGDSALYLCASTFGGLYTDTQYFGPGTRLTVL.